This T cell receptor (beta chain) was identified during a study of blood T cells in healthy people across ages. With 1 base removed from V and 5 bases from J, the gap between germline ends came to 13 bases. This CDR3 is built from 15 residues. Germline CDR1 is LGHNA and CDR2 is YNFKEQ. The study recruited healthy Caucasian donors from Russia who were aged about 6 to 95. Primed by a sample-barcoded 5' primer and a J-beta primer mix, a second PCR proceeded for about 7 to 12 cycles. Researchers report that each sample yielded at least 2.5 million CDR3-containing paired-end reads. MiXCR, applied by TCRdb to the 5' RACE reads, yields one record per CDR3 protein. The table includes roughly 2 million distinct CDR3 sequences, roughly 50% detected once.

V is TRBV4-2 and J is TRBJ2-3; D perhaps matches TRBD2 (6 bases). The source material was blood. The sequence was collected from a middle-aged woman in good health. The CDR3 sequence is CASSQGAGGVDTQYF. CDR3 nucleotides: TGTGCCAGCAGCCAAGGTGCGGGCGGGGTAGATACGCAGTATTTT.